The 14 T cell receptor beta chains below were found in one sample sequenced in a study of cytomegalovirus exposure and HLA in healthy donors. The PCR contained 60 Vbeta and 13 Jbeta primers. Profiling relied on immunoSEQ multiplex PCR, and the TCRdb table lists in-frame clones only, not all of them. The sample holds 150,000 or so clones; approximately 85% are singletons and the top ten take about 2%. Sequencing was done on a sample of PBMCs. Every receptor here comes from a man younger than 30 in good health and CMV-seropositive.

The rearrangement uses TRBV5-1 and TRBJ2-7; TRBD1 matches at 7 bases. The CDR3 is 15 residues long. Germline trimming cut 1 base from V and 0 bases from J; bases unmatched to any gene: 4. Per the germline V gene, CDR1 is SGHRS and CDR2 is YFSETQ. CDR3 sequence (DNA): TGCGCCAGCAGCTTGCCCGGGACAGCCTCCTACGAGCAGTACTTC. This codes for CASSLPGTASYEQYF.

V and J are TRBV12-5 and TRBJ1-1; D is perhaps TRBD1 (5 bases). Trimming left V 6 bases short and J 4 bases short, with 21 bases between. Germline lookup yields CDR1 LGHNT and CDR2 FRNRAP. There are 16 residues in the CDR3. The CDR3 sequence is CASGPGGVRMRTEAFF. In nucleotides, the CDR3 is TGTGCTAGTGGCCCCGGGGGGGTTAGGATGCGCACTGAAGCTTTCTTT.

The chain links TRBV11-2 to TRBJ2-2; a possible D gene is TRBD2 (6 bases). Trimming left V 5 bases short and J 2 bases short, with 9 bases between. This CDR3 is built from 14 residues. CDR1 is SGHAT, CDR2 FQNNGV, per germline. The CDR3 region has the DNA TGTGCCAGCAGCAGGACTATCAACACCGGGGAGCTGTTTTTT. Protein sequence: CASSRTINTGELFF.

The V and J genes are TRBV12-5 and TRBJ2-5; tentatively, D is TRBD1 (6 bases). CDR3 length: 13 amino acids. Germline assignment: CDR1 LGHNT and CDR2 FRNRAP. Trimming cost V 6 bases and J 4 bases, with 12 bases left between them. This chain's CDR3 is CASGPTGLETQYF. CDR3 DNA: TGTGCTAGTGGCCCTACAGGGTTAGAGACCCAGTACTTC.

The chain has TRBV6-6 and TRBJ1-1, with a tentative D call TRBD1 (6 bases). The CDR3 spans 13 residues. The germline gives CDR1 MNHNY, CDR2 SVGAGI (reference sequence). Trimming cost V 6 bases and J 4 bases, with 12 bases left between them. The CDR3 nucleotides are TGTGCCAGCAGAATACAGGGTTCCACTGAAGCTTTCTTT. Its protein is CASRIQGSTEAFF.

The chain combines TRBV11-2 with TRBJ2-7, with TRBD1 matching 9 bases. Germline V lookup: CDR1 SGHAT, CDR2 FQNNGV. With V trimmed by 1 base and J by 3 bases, 7 bases remained unmatched. CDR3 length equals 16 residues. The CDR3 loop reads CASSLAWTGEVYEQYF. Written as DNA, the CDR3 is TGTGCCAGCAGCTTAGCTTGGACAGGGGAAGTCTACGAGCAGTACTTC.

The V call is TRBV9, the J call TRBJ2-1; 14 positions agree with TRBD2. With V trimmed by 3 bases and J by 3 bases, 5 bases remained unmatched. The CDR3 runs 17 residues. The germline gives CDR1 SGDLS, CDR2 YYNGEE. The CDR3 protein is CASSAGTSGGYYNEQFF. The CDR3 nucleotides read TGTGCCAGCAGCGCCGGGACTAGCGGGGGCTACTACAATGAGCAGTTCTTC.

The chain employs TRBV19 and TRBJ2-7, with TRBD1 identical over 8 bases. This CDR3 spans 12 amino acids. Per germline, CDR1 LNHDA and CDR2 SQIVND (reference sequence). Trimming at V came to 9 bases and at J to 6 bases, leaving 7 bases not matched to a gene. CDR3 loop: CASRGTGREQYF. The CDR3, as DNA: TGTGCCAGCCGGGGGACAGGCCGCGAGCAGTACTTC. The full variable domain, completed using reference TRBV19 and TRBJ2-7, is DGGITQSPKYLFRKEGQNVTLSCEQNLNHDAMYWYRQDPGQGLRLIYYSQIVNDFQKGDIAEGYSVSREKKESFPLTVTSAQKNPTAFYLCASRGTGREQYFGPGTRLTVT.

This clone appeared a few times. The chain links TRBV7-2 to TRBJ2-2, with a tentative D call TRBD1 (5 bases). Trimming removed 8 bases at V and 5 bases at J, with 12 bases between. Per germline, CDR1 SGHTA and CDR2 FQGNSA. The CDR3 sequence is 13 residues long. CDR3 region: CASRMGLTGELFF. CDR3 bases: TGTGCCAGCCGAATGGGGCTAACCGGGGAGCTGTTTTTT. The full variable domain, completed using reference TRBV7-2 and TRBJ2-2, is GAGVSQSPSNKVTEKGKDVELRCDPISGHTALYWYRQSLGQGLEFLIYFQGNSAPDKSGLPSDRFSAERTGGSVSTLTIQRTQQEDSAVYLCASRMGLTGELFFGEGSRLTVL.

This chain connects TRBV2 to TRBJ1-2; D unresolved. Trimming left V 1 base short and J 8 bases short, with 11 bases between. Germline loops: CDR1 SNHLY, CDR2 FYNNEI. The CDR3 has 13 residues. The CDR3 sequence: CASSEGPTRGYTF. The CDR3 DNA sequence: TGTGCCAGCAGTGAAGGGCCGACGAGGGGCTACACCTTC.

The gene calls are TRBV4-2 and TRBJ1-4; 9 bases map to TRBD1. Germline assignment: CDR1 LGHNA and CDR2 YNFKEQ. The trim removed 0 bases at V and 5 bases at J, leaving 4 bases unmatched. The CDR3 loop spans 16 amino acids. CDR3 nucleotides: TGTGCCAGCAGCCAAGATGGGACAGGGCCAAATGAAAAACTGTTTTTT. Amino acid sequence: CASSQDGTGPNEKLFF.

The chain employs TRBV25-1 and TRBJ2-3; 10 nucleotides agree with TRBD2. CDR3 size: 16 residues. The V gene's germline CDR1 is MGHDK and CDR2 SYGVNS. V dropped 4 bases and J dropped 6; count of bases not matched to a gene: 10. This CDR3 reads CASSGNSGGVRDTQYF. Here the CDR3 DNA reads TGTGCCAGCAGTGGCAACAGCGGGGGGGTACGGGATACGCAGTATTTT.

With respect to this clone: Different DNA sequences within this sample yield the same CDR3. J is TRBJ2-7 and V is TRBV19; 10 bases are a match to TRBD1. The CDR3 sequence is 14 residues long. V dropped 5 bases and J dropped 4; count of bases not matched to a gene: 5. Looked up from germline, CDR1 is LNHDA and CDR2 is SQIVND (reference sequence). Here the CDR3 DNA reads TGTGCCAGTAGTCTTCCGGGACAGGGGTACGAGCAGTACTTC. It specifies CASSLPGQGYEQYF. Combining the CDR3 with reference TRBV19 and TRBJ2-7 gives the whole variable domain DGGITQSPKYLFRKEGQNVTLSCEQNLNHDAMYWYRQDPGQGLRLIYYSQIVNDFQKGDIAEGYSVSREKKESFPLTVTSAQKNPTAFYLCASSLPGQGYEQYFGPGTRLTVT.

The V call is TRBV6-1, the J call TRBJ1-3; 7 positions agree with TRBD1. V shed 6 bases and J 3 bases; nucleotides not matched to a gene: 8. Per the germline V gene, CDR1 is MNHNS and CDR2 is SASEGT. CDR3 length equals 15 residues. The CDR3 here is CASRRPGQIGNTIYF. CDR3 bases: TGTGCCAGCAGGAGACCGGGACAGATTGGAAACACCATATATTTT.